A selection of T cell receptor beta chains follows, all from one sample in a study of blood T cell repertoires in COVID-19. Profiling relied on immunoSEQ multiplex PCR, and the TCRdb table lists in-frame clones only, not all of them. The sample holds about 270,000 clones; roughly 84% are singletons and the top ten take roughly 3.1%. Source material: peripheral blood. Source of these receptors: a woman younger than 30 with acute or convalescent COVID-19. Both conserved end residues are part of each CDR3. D genes are given only for firm matches. Size tells how often a clone was seen (once, few, many) or the class of an expanded clone, and some rows leave it out.

d_call: TRBD1
j_call: TRBJ1-1
v_call: TRBV27
clone_size: few
cdr3_nt: TGTGCCAGCAATAGGAGACAGGGGGCTGAAGCTTTCTTT
cdr3_aa: CASNRRQGAEAFF

d_call: TRBD1
j_call: TRBJ1-2
v_call: TRBV4-1
clone_size: .
cdr3_nt: TGCGCCAGCAGCCAAGGGATCAGGGGGAACTATGGCTACACCTTC
cdr3_aa: CASSQGIRGNYGYTF

d_call: TRBD1
j_call: TRBJ1-1
v_call: TRBV6-2/TRBV6-3
clone_size: .
cdr3_nt: TGTGCCAGCAGTTACCGACCGGGACAGGGGGCAGTGGACACTGAAGCTTTCTTT
cdr3_aa: CASSYRPGQGAVDTEAFF

d_call: .
j_call: TRBJ2-7
v_call: TRBV5-5
clone_size: .
cdr3_nt: TGTGCCAGCAGCTTGGTCCCGGGAGCCCACGAGCAGTACTTC
cdr3_aa: CASSLVPGAHEQYF

d_call: .
j_call: TRBJ2-7
v_call: TRBV18
clone_size: .
cdr3_nt: TGTGCCAGCTCACCAGGCGGGACTCACCCCTACGAGCAGTACTTC
cdr3_aa: CASSPGGTHPYEQYF

d_call: TRBD1
j_call: TRBJ2-1
v_call: TRBV5-6
clone_size: .
cdr3_nt: TGTGCCAGCAGCTCGCCGGGACAGGGGAATGAGCAGTTCTTC
cdr3_aa: CASSSPGQGNEQFF

d_call: TRBD1
j_call: TRBJ1-4
v_call: TRBV6-5
clone_size: .
cdr3_nt: TGTGCCAGCAGTTACTCGGGACAGGGCAGGGAAAAACTGTTTTTT
cdr3_aa: CASSYSGQGREKLFF

d_call: .
j_call: TRBJ1-6
v_call: TRBV25-1
clone_size: .
cdr3_nt: TGTGCCAGCAGTGTGGACAGCGCCTATAATTCACCCCTCCACTTT
cdr3_aa: CASSVDSAYNSPLHF

d_call: TRBD1
j_call: TRBJ1-2
v_call: TRBV7-2
clone_size: .
cdr3_nt: TGTGCCAGCAGCTTCGGACAGGGAATCTATGGCTACACCTTC
cdr3_aa: CASSFGQGIYGYTF

d_call: .
j_call: TRBJ2-1
v_call: TRBV3-1/TRBV3-2
clone_size: few
cdr3_nt: TGTGCCAGCAGCCCATCCGAGGGAGGAGCCACGGACAATGAGCAGTTCTTC
cdr3_aa: CASSPSEGGATDNEQFF

d_call: .
j_call: TRBJ1-5
v_call: TRBV7-8
clone_size: .
cdr3_nt: TGTGCCAGCAGCTTAGAGCGCGGGGGTACCAATCAGCCCCAGCATTTT
cdr3_aa: CASSLERGGTNQPQHF

d_call: .
j_call: TRBJ2-7
v_call: TRBV9
clone_size: few
cdr3_nt: TGTGCCAGCAGCGTAGACCCTCTCAGAGAGCAGTACTTC
cdr3_aa: CASSVDPLREQYF

d_call: .
j_call: TRBJ2-2
v_call: TRBV6-6
clone_size: .
cdr3_nt: TGTGCCAGCATACTTCGGCGGGGGAACACCGGGGAGCTGTTTTTT
cdr3_aa: CASILRRGNTGELFF

d_call: .
j_call: TRBJ2-6
v_call: TRBV19
clone_size: .
cdr3_nt: TGTGCCAGTAGTATAGCCCTCTCTGGGGCCAACGTCCTGACTTTC
cdr3_aa: CASSIALSGANVLTF

d_call: .
j_call: TRBJ2-5
v_call: TRBV21-1
clone_size: once
cdr3_nt: TGTGCCAGCAGCCCTCCCCGCGGGTGGAGACAGGGAAAAGAGACCCAGTACTTC
cdr3_aa: CASSPPRGWRQGKETQYF

d_call: .
j_call: TRBJ2-5
v_call: TRBV9
clone_size: once
cdr3_nt: TGTGCCAGCAGCGTAGGAGGATACCAAGAGACCCAGTACTTC
cdr3_aa: CASSVGGYQETQYF

d_call: .
j_call: TRBJ2-5
v_call: TRBV18
clone_size: .
cdr3_nt: TGTGCCAGCTCACCACCGGTCTTGGAGGCTCGGGAGACCCAGTACTTC
cdr3_aa: CASSPPVLEARETQYF

d_call: TRBD2
j_call: TRBJ2-7
v_call: TRBV7-2
clone_size: once
cdr3_nt: TGTGCCAGCAGCTTAGAGGCGGGACTAGCGGGGTCCTACGAGCAGTACTTC
cdr3_aa: CASSLEAGLAGSYEQYF

d_call: TRBD2
j_call: TRBJ2-1
v_call: TRBV11-2
clone_size: .
cdr3_nt: TGTGCCAGCGGTGTACTAGCGGGAGTGGGTGGTGAGCAGTTCTTC
cdr3_aa: CASGVLAGVGGEQFF